The 12 T cell receptor beta chains reported below all come from one sample, sequenced in a study of blood T cell repertoires in COVID-19. Libraries were prepared by immunoSEQ multiplex PCR; TCRdb keeps only in-frame clonotypes and omits some of them. This sample has hundreds of thousands of clones, with 85% found just once. Sequencing input: peripheral blood. These receptors came from a woman between 45 and 65 years old with active or convalescent COVID-19.

The chain employs TRBV3-1 (or the pseudogene TRBV3-2) and TRBJ2-7; TRBD1 might be the D (5 bases). The germline V gene has CDR1 LGHDT and CDR2 YNNKEL (reference sequence). This CDR3 spans 15 amino acids. Trimming took 4 bases from V and 5 from J, leaving 18 bases between them. The CDR3 spells CASSRTGAGRDEQYF. The CDR3, as DNA: TGTGCCAGCAGCCGAACTGGGGCAGGGCGCGACGAGCAGTACTTC.

The rearrangement uses TRBV24-1 and TRBJ2-5; 8 nucleotides agree with TRBD2. Germline lookup yields CDR1 KGHDR and CDR2 SFDVKD. After removal of 10 bases from V and 3 bases from J, the junction contained 12 bases not matched to a gene. This CDR3 is built from 15 residues. The CDR3 bases are TGTGCCACATCGACCGGGACTAGGGTAGAAGAGACCCAGTACTTC. Its translation: CATSTGTRVEETQYF.

This chain uses TRBV6-1 with TRBJ1-2, with 8 bases that match TRBD1. The germline V gene has CDR1 MNHNS and CDR2 SASEGT. Germline trimming cut 2 bases from V and 2 bases from J; bases unmatched to any gene: 4. The CDR3 runs to 15 residues. The DNA for the CDR3 is TGTGCCAGCAGTGAAAGGACAGGGTACAACTATGGCTACACCTTC. Residues: CASSERTGYNYGYTF.

The genes are TRBV6-5 and TRBJ1-1, with no clear D. Germline-derived CDR1 and CDR2 are MNHEY and SVGAGI. Deletions cut 2 bases from V and 2 bases from J, with 9 bases between. The CDR3 sequence is 14 residues long. CDR3 region: CASSYQRVNTEAFF. The CDR3, as DNA: TGTGCCAGCAGTTACCAGAGGGTCAACACTGAAGCTTTCTTT.

J is TRBJ2-7 and V is TRBV28, with 9 bases identical to TRBD2. The germline V gene has CDR1 MDHEN and CDR2 SYDVKM. This CDR3 region has 17 residues. After removal of 5 bases from V and 5 bases from J, the junction contained 16 bases not matched to a gene. CDR3 amino acids: CASSQTPYGTSYNEQYF. CDR3 nucleotide sequence: TGTGCCAGCAGTCAAACCCCCTACGGGACTAGCTACAACGAGCAGTACTTC.

The V and J genes are TRBV7-9 and TRBJ1-1; TRBD1 matches at 7 bases. CDR1 is SEHNR and CDR2 is FQNEAQ in the germline V gene (reference sequence). This CDR3 has 13 residues. V was clipped by 5 bases and J by 5 bases; unmatched bases: 5. CDR3 in amino acids: CASSLTGETEAFF. The CDR3 region has the DNA TGTGCCAGCAGCCTCACAGGGGAGACTGAAGCTTTCTTT.

This chain connects TRBV28 to TRBJ2-1; 12 positions match TRBD2. There are 16 residues in the CDR3. Germline loops: CDR1 MDHEN, CDR2 SYDVKM. With 0 bases clipped from V and 10 bases from J, the junction kept 7 bases outside the gene matches. Here the CDR3 reads CASSLWKLAGGNEQFF. As DNA, the CDR3 is TGTGCCAGCAGTTTATGGAAACTAGCGGGAGGTAACGAGCAGTTCTTC.

The table lists this clone with a count of one. This rearrangement joins TRBV29-1 to TRBJ2-2; 11 nucleotides match TRBD2. V gave up 2 bases and J gave up 1 base; unmatched junction bases: 0. Per the germline V gene, CDR1 is SQVTM and CDR2 is ANQGSEA. The CDR3 has 15 residues. The CDR3 region is CSVETSGRNTGELFF. CDR3 in DNA: TGCAGCGTTGAAACTAGCGGGAGGAACACCGGGGAGCTGTTTTTT.

J is TRBJ1-2 and V is TRBV19; D is possibly TRBD1 (6 bases). V was cut by 3 bases and J by 2 bases, with 16 bases left in between. Germline V gene sequence: CDR1 LNHDA, CDR2 SQIVND (reference sequence). The CDR3 is 16 residues long. The chain's CDR3 is CASSIWTDRVNYGYTF. The CDR3 bases are TGTGCCAGTAGTATTTGGACAGATCGAGTAAACTATGGCTACACCTTC.

V usage is TRBV11-2 and J usage is TRBJ1-2, with D tentatively TRBD1 (5 bases). CDR1 is SGHAT, CDR2 FQNNGV, per germline. The CDR3 is 17 residues long. V gave up 1 base and J gave up 1 base, with 16 bases separating them. CDR3 residues: CASSLVRGREDNYGYTF. CDR3 sequence (DNA): TGTGCCAGCAGCTTAGTACGGGGCAGGGAGGATAACTATGGCTACACCTTC. The full variable domain, completed using reference TRBV11-2 and TRBJ1-2, is EAGVAQSPRYKIIEKRQSVAFWCNPISGHATLYWYQQILGQGPKLLIQFQNNGVVDDSQLPKDRFSAERLKGVDSTLKIQPAKLEDSAVYLCASSLVRGREDNYGYTFGSGTRLTVV.

The rearrangement joins TRBV7-9 to TRBJ1-1, with a possible D match to TRBD1 (5 bases). V shed 5 bases and J shed 4 bases, with 17 bases lying between them. CDR1 is SEHNR, CDR2 FQNEAQ, per germline (reference sequence). This CDR3 is 15 amino acids long. CDR3 sequence (DNA): TGTGCCAGCAGCGAAGTCCGAACAGGCCCCACTGAAGCTTTCTTT. Its protein is CASSEVRTGPTEAFF.

This chain links TRBV15 with TRBJ1-2; TRBD1 agrees at 7 bases. The length of the CDR3 is 14 residues. CDR1 is LNHNV, CDR2 YYDKDF, per germline (reference sequence). After removal of 3 bases from V and 1 base from J, the junction contained 2 bases not matched to a gene. The CDR3, as DNA: TGTGCCACCAGCAGTTGGGACAGTAACTATGGCTACACCTTC. Translating it yields CATSSWDSNYGYTF.